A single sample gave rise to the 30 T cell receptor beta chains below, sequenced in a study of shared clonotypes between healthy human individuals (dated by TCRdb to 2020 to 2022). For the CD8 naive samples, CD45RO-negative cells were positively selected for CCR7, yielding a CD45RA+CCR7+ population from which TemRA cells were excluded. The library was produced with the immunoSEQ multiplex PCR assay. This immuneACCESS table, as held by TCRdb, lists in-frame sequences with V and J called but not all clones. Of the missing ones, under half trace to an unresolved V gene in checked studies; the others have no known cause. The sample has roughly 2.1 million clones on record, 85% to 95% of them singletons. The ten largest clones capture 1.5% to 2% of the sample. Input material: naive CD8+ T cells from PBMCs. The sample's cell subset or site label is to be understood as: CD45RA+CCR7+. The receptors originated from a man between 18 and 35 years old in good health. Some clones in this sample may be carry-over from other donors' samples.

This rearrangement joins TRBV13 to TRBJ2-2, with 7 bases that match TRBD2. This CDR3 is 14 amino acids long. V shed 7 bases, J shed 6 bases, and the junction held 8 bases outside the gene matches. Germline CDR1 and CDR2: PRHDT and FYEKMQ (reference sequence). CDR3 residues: CASTSGRGAGELFF. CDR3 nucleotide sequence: TGTGCCAGCACCTCAGGGAGGGGAGCCGGGGAGCTGTTTTTT.

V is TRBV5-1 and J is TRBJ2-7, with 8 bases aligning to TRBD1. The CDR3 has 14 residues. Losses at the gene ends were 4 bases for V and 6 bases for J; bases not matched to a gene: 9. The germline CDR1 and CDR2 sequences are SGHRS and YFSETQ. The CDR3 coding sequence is TGCGCCAGCAGCCCTGGACAGGGTGGAGGCGAGCAGTACTTC. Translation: CASSPGQGGGEQYF.

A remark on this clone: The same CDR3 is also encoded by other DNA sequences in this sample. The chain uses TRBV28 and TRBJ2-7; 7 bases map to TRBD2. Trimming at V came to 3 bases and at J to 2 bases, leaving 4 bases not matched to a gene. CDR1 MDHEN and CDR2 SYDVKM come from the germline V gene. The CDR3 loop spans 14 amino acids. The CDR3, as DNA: TGTGCCAGCAGTTTGGGGGGGTGGACCTACGAGCAGTACTTC. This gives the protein CASSLGGWTYEQYF.

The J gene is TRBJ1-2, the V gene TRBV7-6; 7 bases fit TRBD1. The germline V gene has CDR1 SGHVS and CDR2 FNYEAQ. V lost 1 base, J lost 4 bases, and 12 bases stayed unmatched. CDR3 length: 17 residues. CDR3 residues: CASSLGAGGQSGYGYTF. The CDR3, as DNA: TGTGCCAGCAGCTTAGGGGCAGGGGGACAAAGCGGCTATGGCTACACCTTC.

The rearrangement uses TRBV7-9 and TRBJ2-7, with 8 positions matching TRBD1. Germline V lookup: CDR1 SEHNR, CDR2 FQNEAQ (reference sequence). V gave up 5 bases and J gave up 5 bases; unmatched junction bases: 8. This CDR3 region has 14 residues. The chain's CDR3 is CASSPRTGPNEQYF. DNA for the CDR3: TGTGCCAGCAGCCCACGGACAGGGCCCAACGAGCAGTACTTC.

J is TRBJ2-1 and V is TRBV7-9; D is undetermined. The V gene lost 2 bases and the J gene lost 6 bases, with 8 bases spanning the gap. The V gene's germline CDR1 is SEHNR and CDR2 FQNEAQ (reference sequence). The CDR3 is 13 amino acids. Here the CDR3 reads CASSLYMSNEQFF. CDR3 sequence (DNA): TGTGCCAGCAGCTTATATATGAGCAATGAGCAGTTCTTC.

The CDR3 nucleotides are TGTGCCAGTAGTATGGTGGGACTAGCGACCAATGAGCAGTTCTTC. It specifies CASSMVGLATNEQFF. The rearrangement joins TRBV19 to TRBJ2-1, with 10 positions matching TRBD2. The CDR3 runs 15 residues. The J segment lost 6 bases and the V segment lost 3 bases, leaving 5 bases of the junction unmatched. Germline CDR1 and CDR2: LNHDA and SQIVND (reference sequence).

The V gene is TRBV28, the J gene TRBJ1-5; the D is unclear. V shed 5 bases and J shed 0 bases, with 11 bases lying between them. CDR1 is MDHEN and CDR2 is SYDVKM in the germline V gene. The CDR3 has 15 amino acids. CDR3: CASSPTPNSNQPQHF. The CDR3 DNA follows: TGTGCCAGCAGTCCAACACCTAATAGCAATCAGCCCCAGCATTTT.

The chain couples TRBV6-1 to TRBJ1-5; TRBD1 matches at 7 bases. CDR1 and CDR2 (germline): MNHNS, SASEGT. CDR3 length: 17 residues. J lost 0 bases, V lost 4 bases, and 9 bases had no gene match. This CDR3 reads CASSVDRFLYSNQPQHF. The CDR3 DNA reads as TGTGCCAGCAGTGTGGACAGGTTTCTCTATAGCAATCAGCCCCAGCATTTT.

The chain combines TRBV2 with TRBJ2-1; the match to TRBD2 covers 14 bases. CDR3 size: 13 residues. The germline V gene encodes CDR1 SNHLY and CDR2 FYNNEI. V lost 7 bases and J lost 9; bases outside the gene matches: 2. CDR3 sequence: CASMGLAGAEQFF. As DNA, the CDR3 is TGTGCCAGCATGGGACTAGCGGGGGCTGAGCAGTTCTTC.

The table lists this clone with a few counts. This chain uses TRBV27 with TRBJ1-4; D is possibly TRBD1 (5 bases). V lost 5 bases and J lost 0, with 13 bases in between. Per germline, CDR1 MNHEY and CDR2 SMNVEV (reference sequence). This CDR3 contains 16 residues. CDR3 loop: CASSPRQPPTNEKLFF. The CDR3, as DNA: TGTGCCAGCAGTCCCAGACAGCCACCAACTAATGAAAAACTGTTTTTT.

This CDR3 reads CASQQVSSYNEQFF. The CDR3 DNA reads as TGTGCCAGTCAACAGGTGTCCTCCTACAATGAGCAGTTCTTC. V is TRBV7-2 and J is TRBJ2-1, with D possibly TRBD1 on 5 matching bases. The CDR3 is 14 residues long. The V end was cut by 9 bases, the J end by 0 bases, with 12 bases between. The germline CDR1 and CDR2 sequences are SGHTA and FQGNSA. Full variable domain (remainder filled in from reference TRBV7-2 and TRBJ2-1): GAGVSQSPSNKVTEKGKDVELRCDPISGHTALYWYRQSLGQGLEFLIYFQGNSAPDKSGLPSDRFSAERTGGSVSTLTIQRTQQEDSAVYLCASQQVSSYNEQFFGPGTRLTVL.

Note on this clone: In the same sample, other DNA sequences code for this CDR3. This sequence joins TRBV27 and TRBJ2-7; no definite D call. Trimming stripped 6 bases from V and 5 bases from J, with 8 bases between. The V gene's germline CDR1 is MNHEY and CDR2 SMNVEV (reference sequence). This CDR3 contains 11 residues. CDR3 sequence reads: CASRGGHEQYF. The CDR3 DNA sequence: TGTGCCAGCAGGGGTGGCCACGAGCAGTACTTC.

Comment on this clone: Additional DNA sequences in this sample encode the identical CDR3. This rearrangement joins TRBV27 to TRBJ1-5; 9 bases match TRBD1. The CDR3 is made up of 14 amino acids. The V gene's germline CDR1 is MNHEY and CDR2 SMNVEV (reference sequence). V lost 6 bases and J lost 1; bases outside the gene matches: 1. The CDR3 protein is CASRDRGSNQPQHF. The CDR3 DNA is TGTGCCAGCAGGGACAGGGGAAGCAATCAGCCCCAGCATTTT.

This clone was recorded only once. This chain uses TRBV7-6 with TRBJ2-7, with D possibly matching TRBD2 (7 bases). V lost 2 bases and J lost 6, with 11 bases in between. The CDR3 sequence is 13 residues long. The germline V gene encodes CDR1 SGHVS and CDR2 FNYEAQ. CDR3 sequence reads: CASSLTGGREQYF. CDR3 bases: TGTGCCAGCAGCTTAACGGGGGGCCGCGAGCAGTACTTC.

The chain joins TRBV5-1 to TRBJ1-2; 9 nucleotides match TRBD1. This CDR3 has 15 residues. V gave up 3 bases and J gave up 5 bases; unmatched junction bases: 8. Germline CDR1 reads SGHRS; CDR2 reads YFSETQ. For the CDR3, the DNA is TGCGCCAGCAGCTCGGACGGGACAGGGATTTATGGCTACACCTTC. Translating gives CASSSDGTGIYGYTF.

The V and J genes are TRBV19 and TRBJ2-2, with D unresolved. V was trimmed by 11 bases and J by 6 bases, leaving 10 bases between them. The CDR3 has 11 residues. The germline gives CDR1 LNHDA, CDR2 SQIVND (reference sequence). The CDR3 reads CAVGSSGELFF. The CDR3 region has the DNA TGTGCCGTTGGAAGCTCCGGGGAGCTGTTTTTT.

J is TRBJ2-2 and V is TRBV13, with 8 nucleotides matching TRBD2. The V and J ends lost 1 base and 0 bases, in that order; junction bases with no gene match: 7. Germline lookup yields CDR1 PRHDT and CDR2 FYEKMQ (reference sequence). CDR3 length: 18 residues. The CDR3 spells CASSLDPVAGPNTGELFF. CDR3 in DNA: TGTGCCAGCAGCTTAGATCCCGTAGCGGGACCGAACACCGGGGAGCTGTTTTTT. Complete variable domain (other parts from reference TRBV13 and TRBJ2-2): AAGVIQSPRHLIKEKRETATLKCYPIPRHDTVYWYQQGPGQDPQFLISFYEKMQSDKGSIPDRFSAQQFSDYHSELNMSSLELGDSALYFCASSLDPVAGPNTGELFFGEGSRLTVL.

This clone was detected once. The CDR3 coding sequence is TGTGCCAGCAGCTTAAGAGGGTTAAGCTCCTACAATGAGCAGTTCTTC. It encodes CASSLRGLSSYNEQFF. The rearrangement links TRBV13 to TRBJ2-1; D might be TRBD2 (5 bases). The CDR3 is made up of 16 amino acids. CDR1 PRHDT and CDR2 FYEKMQ come from the germline V gene (reference sequence). V lost 2 bases, J lost 0 bases, and 11 bases lay in between. The whole variable domain, remainder taken from reference TRBV13 and TRBJ2-1, is AAGVIQSPRHLIKEKRETATLKCYPIPRHDTVYWYQQGPGQDPQFLISFYEKMQSDKGSIPDRFSAQQFSDYHSELNMSSLELGDSALYFCASSLRGLSSYNEQFFGPGTRLTVL.

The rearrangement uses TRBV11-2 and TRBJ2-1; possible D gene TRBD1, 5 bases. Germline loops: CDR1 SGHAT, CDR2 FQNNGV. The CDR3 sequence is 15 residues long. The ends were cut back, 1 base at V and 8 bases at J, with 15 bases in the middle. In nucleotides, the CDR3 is TGTGCCAGCAGCTTAGCCGGAGTCATCAGGGATGAGCAGTTCTTC. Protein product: CASSLAGVIRDEQFF.

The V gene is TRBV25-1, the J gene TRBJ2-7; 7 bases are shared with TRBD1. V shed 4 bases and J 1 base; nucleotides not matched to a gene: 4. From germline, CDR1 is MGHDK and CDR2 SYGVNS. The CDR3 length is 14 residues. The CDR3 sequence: CASSVGTESYEQYF. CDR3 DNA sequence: TGTGCCAGCAGTGTAGGGACAGAATCCTACGAGCAGTACTTC.

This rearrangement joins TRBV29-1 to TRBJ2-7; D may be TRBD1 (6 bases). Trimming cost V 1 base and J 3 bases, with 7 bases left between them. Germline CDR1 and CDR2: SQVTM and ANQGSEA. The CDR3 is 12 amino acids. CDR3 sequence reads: CSVEVQGYEQYF. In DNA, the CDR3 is TGCAGCGTTGAAGTACAGGGCTACGAGCAGTACTTC.

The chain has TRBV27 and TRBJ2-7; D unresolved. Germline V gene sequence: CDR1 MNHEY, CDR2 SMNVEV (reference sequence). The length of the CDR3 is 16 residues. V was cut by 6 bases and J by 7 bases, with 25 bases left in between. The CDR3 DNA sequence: TGTGCCAGCAGCGCAGGCCGGGCCGCCTACGGTGGGGAGCAGTACTTC. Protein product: CASSAGRAAYGGEQYF.

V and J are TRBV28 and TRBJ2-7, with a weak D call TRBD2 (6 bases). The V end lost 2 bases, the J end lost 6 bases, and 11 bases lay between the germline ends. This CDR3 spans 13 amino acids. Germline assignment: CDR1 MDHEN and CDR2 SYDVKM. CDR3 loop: CASSLGGNSEQYF. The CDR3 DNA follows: TGTGCCAGCAGTTTAGGAGGGAATTCCGAGCAGTACTTC.

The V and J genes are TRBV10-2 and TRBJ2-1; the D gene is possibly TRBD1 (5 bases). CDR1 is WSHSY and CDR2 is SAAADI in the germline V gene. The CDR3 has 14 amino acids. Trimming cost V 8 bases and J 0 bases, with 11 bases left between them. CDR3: CASGAKRSYNEQFF. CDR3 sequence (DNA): TGCGCCAGCGGGGCGAAACGCTCCTACAATGAGCAGTTCTTC.

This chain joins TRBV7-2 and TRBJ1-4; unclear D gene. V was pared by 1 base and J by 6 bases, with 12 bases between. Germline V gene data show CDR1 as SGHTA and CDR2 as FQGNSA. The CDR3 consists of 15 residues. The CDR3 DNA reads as TGTGCCAGCAGCTTAGGGGCATCGCTTTATGAAAAACTGTTTTTT. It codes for CASSLGASLYEKLFF.

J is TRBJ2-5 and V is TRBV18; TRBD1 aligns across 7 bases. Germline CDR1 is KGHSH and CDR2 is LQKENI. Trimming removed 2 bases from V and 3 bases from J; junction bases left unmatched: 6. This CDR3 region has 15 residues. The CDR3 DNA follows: TGTGCCAGCTCACCAGGTTCCGGGACAGAAGAGACCCAGTACTTC. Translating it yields CASSPGSGTEETQYF.

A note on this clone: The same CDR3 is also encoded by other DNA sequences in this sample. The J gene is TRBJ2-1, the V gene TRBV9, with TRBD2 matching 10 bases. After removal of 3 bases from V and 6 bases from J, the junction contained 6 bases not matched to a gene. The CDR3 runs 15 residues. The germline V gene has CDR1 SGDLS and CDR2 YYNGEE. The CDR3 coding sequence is TGTGCCAGCAGCGAATCCGGGACTAGCGTCAATGAGCAGTTCTTC. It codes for CASSESGTSVNEQFF.

The CDR3, as DNA: TGTGCCAGCAGTTCGGGACAGGGTGTTGAGACCCAGTACTTC. Its translation: CASSSGQGVETQYF. The chain is built from TRBV27 and TRBJ2-5; 9 nucleotides line up with TRBD1. The CDR3 is 14 amino acids. J lost 5 bases, V lost 4 bases, and 5 bases had no gene match. Germline V gene data show CDR1 as MNHEY and CDR2 as SMNVEV (reference sequence).

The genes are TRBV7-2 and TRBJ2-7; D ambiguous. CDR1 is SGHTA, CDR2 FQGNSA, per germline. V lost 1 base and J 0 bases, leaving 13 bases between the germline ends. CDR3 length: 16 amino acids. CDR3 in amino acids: CASSLVPRHVSYEQYF. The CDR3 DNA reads TGTGCCAGCAGCTTAGTACCGAGACACGTCTCCTACGAGCAGTACTTC.